This TCR beta chain was retrieved from a study of Graves' ophthalmopathy and Graves' hyperthyroidism. The sequenced template was RNA, covering the TCR beta CDR3 region. HTBI primers served in a first-round RT-PCR, which a second-round multiplex PCR followed. From the multiplex PCR reads, TCRdb called clonotypes with MiXCR, one entry per CDR3 protein. The sample gives more than 15,000 distinct CDR3 sequences, roughly 50% of which show up once; around 25% is in the top ten. This clonotype appeared many times. What was sequenced was peripheral blood. The source is a woman aged 40 to 50 with stable Graves' hyperthyroidism.

The CDR3 DNA sequence: TGTGCCAGCAGCGTAGAGGACACAAATGAAGCTTTCTTT. Residues: CASSVEDTNEAFF. The V and J genes are TRBV9 and TRBJ1-1; maybe TRBD1 (5 bases). CDR3 length: 13 residues. Trimming took 0 bases from V and 7 from J, leaving 10 bases between them. In germline, CDR1 is SGDLS, CDR2 YYNGEE.